Listed below are T cell receptor beta chains from one sample, sequenced in a study of T cell repertoires in cytomegalovirus infection. TCRdb reprocessed the reads via MiXCR and lists one record per CDR3 protein. Of under 150,000 distinct CDR3 sequences in the sample, around 30% are singletons; the top ten hold roughly 40%. These receptors have no known antigen. The specimen was CD8+ T cells from cultured PBMCs, collected from culture after CMV antigen stimulation. Receptors were obtained from a human donor in good health (CMV status not recorded). Some clones in this sample may be carry-over from other donors' samples. Both conserved end residues are part of each CDR3. Fields, in order: D gene, CDR3 length, clone size, J gene, V gene, CDR3 protein, CDR3 DNA. D genes are given only for firm matches. Clone sizes are given selectively: once, few, many, or a class where the clone is expanded.

>TRBD1|15|.|TRBJ2-7|TRBV13
CASSLGPLQGIEQYF
TGTGCCAGCAGCTTAGGCCCCCTACAGGGGATCGAGCAGTACTTC
>TRBD2|17|few|TRBJ2-1|TRBV7-2
CASSLGVAGGPYNEQFF
TGTGCCAGCAGCTTAGGGGTAGCGGGGGGGCCGTACAATGAGCAGTTCTTC
>.|14|few|TRBJ1-1|TRBV6-2/TRBV6-3
CASSYGEVGTEAFF
TGTGCCAGCAGTTACGGTGAGGTCGGCACTGAAGCTTTCTTT
>TRBD1|15|few|TRBJ2-7|TRBV28
CASSLTGGIHYEQYF
TGTGCCAGCAGTTTAACAGGGGGCATACACTACGAGCAGTACTTC
>TRBD1|15|.|TRBJ1-5|TRBV6-1
CASANTGAYNQPQHF
TGTGCCAGCGCTAATACAGGGGCGTACAATCAGCCCCAGCATTTT
>.|16|.|TRBJ2-1|TRBV4-2
CASSQEVAQAGNEQFF
TGTGCCAGCAGCCAAGAGGTAGCCCAAGCTGGCAATGAGCAGTTCTTC
>.|13|.|TRBJ2-3|TRBV24-1
CATSDGTADTQYF
TGTGCCACCAGTGACGGGACCGCAGATACGCAGTATTTT
>.|15|many|TRBJ2-7|TRBV11-2
CASSLVGSETYEQYF
TGTGCCAGCAGCTTAGTTGGCAGCGAGACCTACGAGCAGTACTTC
>.|15|many|TRBJ1-2|TRBV4-3
CASSLSSGSNYGYTF
TGCGCCAGCAGTTTATCCAGTGGGTCAAACTATGGCTACACCTTC
>.|16|.|TRBJ2-1|TRBV2
CASSERWQGLGNEQFF
TGTGCCAGCAGTGAAAGATGGCAGGGGCTGGGGAATGAGCAGTTCTTC
>TRBD1|14|.|TRBJ1-6|TRBV19
CASSMTGMNSPLHF
TGTGCCAGTAGTATGACAGGGATGAATTCACCCCTCCACTTT
>.|12|.|TRBJ2-7|TRBV4-3
CASSQLGTEQYF
TGCGCCAGCAGCCAATTGGGGACCGAGCAGTACTTC
>.|12|few|TRBJ2-7|TRBV28
CASKVGRHEQYF
TGTGCCAGCAAGGTCGGTAGGCACGAGCAGTACTTC
>.|15|.|TRBJ1-5|TRBV10-3
CAISSDGTNNQPQHF
TGTGCCATCAGCAGCGACGGGACAAACAATCAGCCCCAGCATTTT
>.|13|.|TRBJ2-7|TRBV7-4
CASSLVNQDEQYF
TGTGCCAGCAGCTTAGTAAATCAAGACGAGCAGTACTTC
>.|17|few|TRBJ1-4|TRBV7-3
CASRKGGRGLLNEKLFF
TGTGCCAGCAGAAAGGGTGGCAGGGGCCTCCTTAATGAAAAACTGTTTTTT
>.|16|few|TRBJ1-2|TRBV15
CATSSGTPHTGYGYTF
TGTGCCACCAGCTCCGGGACGCCTCATACAGGATATGGCTACACCTTC
>.|15|.|TRBJ2-1|TRBV4-1
CASSQWTTSYNEQFF
TGCGCCAGCAGCCAATGGACTACTTCCTACAATGAGCAGTTCTTC
>TRBD1|15|.|TRBJ2-7|TRBV7-7
CASSPSTGPFAEQYF
TGTGCTAGCAGCCCCTCGACAGGGCCTTTTGCTGAGCAGTACTTC
>.|13|.|TRBJ2-1|TRBV12-3/TRBV12-4
CAGSLPSYNEQFF
TGTGCCGGCAGTTTGCCTAGCTACAATGAGCAGTTCTTC
>.|15|many|TRBJ1-5|TRBV7-8
CASSIDSYSNQPQHF
TGTGCCAGCAGCATCGACAGCTATAGCAATCAGCCCCAGCATTTT
>.|17|.|TRBJ2-1|TRBV27
CASSLSAHSLREGEQFF
TGTGCCAGCAGTTTATCGGCTCACTCACTTCGAGAGGGTGAGCAGTTCTTC
>TRBD1|12|few|TRBJ1-2|TRBV12-3/TRBV12-4
CASSGQGYGYTF
TGTGCCAGCAGCGGACAGGGCTATGGCTACACCTTC
>.|15|few|TRBJ2-3|TRBV7-3
CASSLLGFGVDTQYF
TGTGCCAGCAGCTTATTGGGGTTCGGTGTAGATACGCAGTATTTT
>.|15|few|TRBJ2-7|TRBV10-2
CASYDPPALSYEQYF
TGCGCCAGCTACGACCCCCCCGCCCTCTCCTACGAGCAGTACTTC
>.|13|many|TRBJ2-7|TRBV12-5
CASGLVYTYEQYF
TGTGCTAGTGGTTTGGTCTATACATACGAGCAGTACTTC
>.|14|few|TRBJ2-7|TRBV4-1
CASRYRDTSYEQYF
TGCGCCAGCAGATACCGGGACACCTCCTACGAGCAGTACTTC
>.|10|.|TRBJ1-1|TRBV6-1
CASSDSEAFF
TGTGCCAGCAGTGACAGTGAAGCTTTCTTT
>TRBD1|15|few|TRBJ1-2|TRBV6-2/TRBV6-3
CASSSRQGANYGYTF
TGTGCCAGCAGTAGTCGACAGGGCGCTAACTATGGCTACACCTTC
>.|13|few|TRBJ1-1|TRBV7-9
CASRSLVTGEAFF
TGTGCCAGCAGGTCCCTGGTAACAGGGGAAGCTTTCTTT
>TRBD2|16|many|TRBJ2-3|TRBV12-3/TRBV12-4
CASSFRLAGFTDTQYF
TGTGCCAGCAGTTTTAGACTAGCGGGGTTCACAGATACGCAGTATTTT
>.|15|.|TRBJ2-5|TRBV28
CASSFTLLGSETQYF
TGTGCCAGCAGTTTTACCCTACTAGGGAGCGAGACCCAGTACTTC
>.|11|.|TRBJ2-2|TRBV12-3/TRBV12-4
CASSLMGELFF
TGTGCCAGCAGTTTAATGGGGGAGCTGTTTTTT
>TRBD1|14|once|TRBJ2-7|TRBV6-5
CASSYRGTAVEQYF
TGTGCCAGCAGTTACCGTGGGACAGCCGTCGAGCAGTACTTC
>TRBD1|15|.|TRBJ1-1|TRBV7-6
CASSPRTGMNTEAFF
TGTGCCAGCAGCCCTCGGACAGGCATGAACACTGAAGCTTTCTTT
>.|15|.|TRBJ1-5|TRBV12-3/TRBV12-4
CASSRRASSNQPQHF
TGTGCCAGCAGTCGCAGGGCCTCAAGCAATCAGCCCCAGCATTTT
>TRBD1|14|few|TRBJ1-2|TRBV29-1
CSVEGQGGDYGYTF
TGCAGCGTTGAAGGACAGGGAGGGGACTATGGCTACACCTTC
>.|16|.|TRBJ1-6|TRBV6-5
CASSWGPGSYNSPLHF
TGTGCCAGCAGTTGGGGACCGGGCTCCTATAATTCACCCCTCCACTTT
>.|14|many|TRBJ2-2|TRBV7-6
CASSLSLGTGELFF
TGTGCCAGCAGCTTATCGCTGGGCACCGGGGAGCTGTTTTTT
>.|14|.|TRBJ2-5|TRBV28
CASSLPFNQETQYF
TGTGCCAGCAGTTTACCCTTCAACCAAGAGACCCAGTACTTC
>.|15|.|TRBJ1-1|TRBV6-2/TRBV6-3
CASSNITKGVLEAFF
TGTGCCAGCAGCAACATAACGAAGGGAGTATTGGAGGCTTTCTTT
>.|15|few|TRBJ1-2|TRBV13
CASTQWRGTNYGYTF
TGTGCCAGCACCCAATGGAGGGGTACTAACTATGGCTACACCTTC
>TRBD1|16|few|TRBJ2-4|TRBV5-6
CASSILGQGVKNIQYF
TGTGCCAGCAGCATCCTGGGACAGGGAGTCAAAAACATTCAGTACTTC
>.|15|.|TRBJ2-5|TRBV12-3/TRBV12-4
CASSSYLAAQETQYF
TGTGCCAGCAGTTCGTACCTGGCAGCGCAAGAGACCCAGTACTTC
>TRBD2|15|.|TRBJ2-7|TRBV12-3/TRBV12-4
CASSSPSRSGGEQYF
TGTGCCAGCAGTTCCCCTAGTAGGTCGGGGGGCGAGCAGTACTTC
>TRBD1|14|many|TRBJ2-7|TRBV7-7
CASSLGQGAYEQYF
TGTGCTAGCAGCCTGGGACAGGGGGCATACGAGCAGTACTTC
>.|14|many|TRBJ2-7|TRBV7-2
CASSAGGTVYEQYF
TGTGCCAGCAGCGCTGGGGGGACCGTTTACGAGCAGTACTTC
>TRBD1|18|few|TRBJ2-7|TRBV12-3/TRBV12-4
CASSFWTGRKSSSYEQYF
TGTGCCAGCAGTTTCTGGACAGGCCGAAAATCATCCTCCTACGAGCAGTACTTC
>TRBD2|16|.|TRBJ2-2|TRBV11-2
CASSFWTSGGTGELFF
TGTGCCAGCAGCTTCTGGACTAGCGGAGGCACCGGGGAGCTGTTTTTT
>TRBD1|14|.|TRBJ2-5|TRBV5-1
CASSLTGAEETQYF
TGCGCCAGCAGCTTGACAGGGGCAGAAGAGACCCAGTACTTC
>TRBD2|19|many|TRBJ2-1|TRBV7-2
CASSWPGTSGGGSYNEQFF
TGTGCCAGCAGCTGGCCAGGGACTAGCGGGGGAGGCTCCTACAATGAGCAGTTCTTC
>.|14|.|TRBJ1-4|TRBV23-1
CASSPTATNEKLFF
TGCGCCAGCAGTCCCACGGCAACTAATGAAAAACTGTTTTTT
>.|14|few|TRBJ1-2|TRBV6-2/TRBV6-3
CASSHGQKHYGYTF
TGTGCCAGCAGTCACGGACAGAAGCACTATGGCTACACCTTC
>TRBD2|15|many|TRBJ2-5|TRBV9
CASSVEASGGETQYF
TGTGCCAGCAGCGTAGAGGCTAGCGGGGGCGAGACCCAGTACTTC